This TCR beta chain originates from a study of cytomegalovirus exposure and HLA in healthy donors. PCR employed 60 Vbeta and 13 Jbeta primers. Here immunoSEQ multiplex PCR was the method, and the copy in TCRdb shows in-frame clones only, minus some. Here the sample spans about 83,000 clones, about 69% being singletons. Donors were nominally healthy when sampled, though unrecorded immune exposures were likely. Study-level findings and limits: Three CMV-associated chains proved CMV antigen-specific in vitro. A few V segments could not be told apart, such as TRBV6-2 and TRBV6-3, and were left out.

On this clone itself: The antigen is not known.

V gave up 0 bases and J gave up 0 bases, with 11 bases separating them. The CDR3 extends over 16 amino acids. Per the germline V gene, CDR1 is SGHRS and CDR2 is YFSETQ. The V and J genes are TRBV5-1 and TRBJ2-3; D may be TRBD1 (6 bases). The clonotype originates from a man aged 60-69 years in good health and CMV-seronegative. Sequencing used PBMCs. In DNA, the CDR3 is TGCGCCAGCAGCTTGGCCGGGACACCCAGCACAGATACGCAGTATTTT. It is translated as CASSLAGTPSTDTQYF. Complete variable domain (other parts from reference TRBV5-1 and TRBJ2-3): KAGVTQTPRYLIKTRGQQVTLSCSPISGHRSVSWYQQTPGQGLQFLFEYFSETQRNKGNFPGRFSGRQFSNSRSEMNVSTLELGDSALYLCASSLAGTPSTDTQYFGPGTRLTVL.